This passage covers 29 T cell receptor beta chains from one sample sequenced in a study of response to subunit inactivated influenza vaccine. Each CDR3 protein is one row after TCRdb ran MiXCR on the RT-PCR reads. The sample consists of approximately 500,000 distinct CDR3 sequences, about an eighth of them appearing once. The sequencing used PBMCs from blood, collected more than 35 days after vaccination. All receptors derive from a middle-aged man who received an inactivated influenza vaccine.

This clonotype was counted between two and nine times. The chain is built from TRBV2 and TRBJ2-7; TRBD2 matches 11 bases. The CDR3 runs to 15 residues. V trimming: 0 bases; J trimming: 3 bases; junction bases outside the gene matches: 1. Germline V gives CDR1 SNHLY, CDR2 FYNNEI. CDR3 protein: CASSEAGTSGYEQYF. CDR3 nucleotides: TGTGCCAGCAGTGAAGCGGGGACTAGCGGCTACGAGCAGTACTTC.

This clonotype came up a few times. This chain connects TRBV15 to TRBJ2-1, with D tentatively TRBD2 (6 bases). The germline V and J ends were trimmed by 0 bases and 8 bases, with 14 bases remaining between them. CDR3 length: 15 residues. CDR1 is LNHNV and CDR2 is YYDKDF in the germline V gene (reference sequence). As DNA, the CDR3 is TGTGCCACCAGCAGAGATGGTAGGACTAACCATGAGCAGTTCTTC. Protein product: CATSRDGRTNHEQFF.

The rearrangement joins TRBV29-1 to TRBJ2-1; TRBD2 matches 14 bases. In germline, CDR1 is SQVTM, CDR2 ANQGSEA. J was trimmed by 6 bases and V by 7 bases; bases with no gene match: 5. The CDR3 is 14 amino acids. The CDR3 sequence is CSDLTSGRGNEQFF. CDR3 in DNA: TGCAGCGACCTGACTAGCGGGAGGGGCAATGAGCAGTTCTTC.

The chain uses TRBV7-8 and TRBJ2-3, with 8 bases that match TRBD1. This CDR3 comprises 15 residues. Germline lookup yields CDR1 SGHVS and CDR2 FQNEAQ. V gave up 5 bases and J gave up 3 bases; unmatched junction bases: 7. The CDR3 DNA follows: TGTGCCAGCAGCGTCTCAGGGGGCCCAACAGATACGCAGTATTTT. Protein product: CASSVSGGPTDTQYF.

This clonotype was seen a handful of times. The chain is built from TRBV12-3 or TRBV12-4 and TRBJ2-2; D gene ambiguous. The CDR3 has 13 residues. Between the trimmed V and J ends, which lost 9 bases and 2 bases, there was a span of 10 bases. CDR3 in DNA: TGTGCCAGTCAACAGCCCAACACCGGGGAGCTGTTTTTT. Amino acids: CASQQPNTGELFF.

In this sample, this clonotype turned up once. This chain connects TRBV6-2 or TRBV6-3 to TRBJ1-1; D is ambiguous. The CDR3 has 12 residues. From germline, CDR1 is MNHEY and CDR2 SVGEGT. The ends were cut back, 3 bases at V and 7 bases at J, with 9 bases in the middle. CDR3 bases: TGTGCCAGCAGTTATTTCAGACTTGAAGCTTTCTTT. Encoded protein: CASSYFRLEAFF.

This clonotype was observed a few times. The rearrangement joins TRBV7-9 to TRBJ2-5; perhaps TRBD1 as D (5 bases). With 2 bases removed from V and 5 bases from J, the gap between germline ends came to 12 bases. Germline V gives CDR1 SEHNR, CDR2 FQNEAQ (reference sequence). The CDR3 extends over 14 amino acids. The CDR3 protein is CASSLRRGSETQYF. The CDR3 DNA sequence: TGTGCCAGCAGCTTAAGAAGGGGCTCGGAGACCCAGTACTTC.

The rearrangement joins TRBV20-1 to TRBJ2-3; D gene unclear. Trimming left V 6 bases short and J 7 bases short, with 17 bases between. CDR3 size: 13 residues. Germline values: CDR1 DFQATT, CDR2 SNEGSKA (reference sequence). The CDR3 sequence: CSANTDKANTQYF. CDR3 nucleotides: TGCAGTGCCAACACTGACAAAGCGAATACGCAGTATTTT.

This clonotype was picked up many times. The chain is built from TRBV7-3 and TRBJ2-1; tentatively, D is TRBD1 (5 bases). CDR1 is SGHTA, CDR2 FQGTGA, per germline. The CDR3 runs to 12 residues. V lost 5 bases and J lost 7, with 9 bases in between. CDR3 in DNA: TGTGCCAGCAGCGCTCAGGGAAATGAGCAGTTCTTC. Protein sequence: CASSAQGNEQFF.

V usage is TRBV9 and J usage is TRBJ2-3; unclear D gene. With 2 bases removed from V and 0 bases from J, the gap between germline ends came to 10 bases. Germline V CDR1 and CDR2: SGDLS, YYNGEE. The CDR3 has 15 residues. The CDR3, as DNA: TGTGCCAGCAGCGTTCAGGCAGCTAGCACAGATACGCAGTATTTT. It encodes CASSVQAASTDTQYF.

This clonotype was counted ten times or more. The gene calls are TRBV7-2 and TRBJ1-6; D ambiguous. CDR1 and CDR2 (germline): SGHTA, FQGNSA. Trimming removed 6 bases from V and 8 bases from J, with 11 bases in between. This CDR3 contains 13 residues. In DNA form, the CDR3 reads TGTGCCAGCAGTGGCAGGCTAGATTCACCCCTCCACTTT. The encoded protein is CASSGRLDSPLHF.

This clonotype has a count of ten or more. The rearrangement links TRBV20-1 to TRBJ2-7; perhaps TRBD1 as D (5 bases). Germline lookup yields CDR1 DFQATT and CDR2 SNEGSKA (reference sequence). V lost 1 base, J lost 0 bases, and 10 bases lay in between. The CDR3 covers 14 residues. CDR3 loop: CSARGGVGSYEQYF. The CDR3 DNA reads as TGCAGTGCTAGAGGGGGCGTAGGCTCCTACGAGCAGTACTTC.

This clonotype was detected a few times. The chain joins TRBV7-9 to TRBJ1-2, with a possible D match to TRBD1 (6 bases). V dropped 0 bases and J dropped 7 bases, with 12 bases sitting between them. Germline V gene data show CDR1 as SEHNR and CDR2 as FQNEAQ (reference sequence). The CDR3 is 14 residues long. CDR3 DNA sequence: TGTGCCAGCAGCTTAGCCGACAGGATCCTTGGCTACACCTTC. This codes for CASSLADRILGYTF.

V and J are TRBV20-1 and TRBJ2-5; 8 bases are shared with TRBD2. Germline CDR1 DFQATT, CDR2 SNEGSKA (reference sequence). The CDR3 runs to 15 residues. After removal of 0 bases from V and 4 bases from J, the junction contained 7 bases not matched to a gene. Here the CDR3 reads CSARDGTRGTETQYF. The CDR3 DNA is TGCAGTGCTAGAGACGGGACTAGGGGGACAGAGACCCAGTACTTC.

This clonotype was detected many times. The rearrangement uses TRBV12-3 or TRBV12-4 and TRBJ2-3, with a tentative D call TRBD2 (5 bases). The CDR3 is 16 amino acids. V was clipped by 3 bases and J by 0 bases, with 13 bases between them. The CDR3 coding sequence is TGTGCCAGCAGTTTTAGAAACGGAGGCAGCACAGATACGCAGTATTTT. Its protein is CASSFRNGGSTDTQYF.

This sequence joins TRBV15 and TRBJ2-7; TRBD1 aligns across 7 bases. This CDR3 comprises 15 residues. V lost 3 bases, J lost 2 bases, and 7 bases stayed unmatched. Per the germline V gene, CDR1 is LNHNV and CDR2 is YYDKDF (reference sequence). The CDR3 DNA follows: TGTGCCACCAGCAGTTTTCCTGGGACAGCCTACGAGCAGTACTTC. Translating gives CATSSFPGTAYEQYF.

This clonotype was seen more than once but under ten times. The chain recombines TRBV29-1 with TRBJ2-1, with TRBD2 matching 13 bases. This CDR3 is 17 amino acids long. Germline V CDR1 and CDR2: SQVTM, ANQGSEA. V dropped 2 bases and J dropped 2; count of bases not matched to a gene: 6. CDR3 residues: CSVESGTSGIPYNEQFF. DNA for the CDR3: TGCAGCGTTGAAAGCGGGACTAGCGGGATCCCCTACAATGAGCAGTTCTTC.

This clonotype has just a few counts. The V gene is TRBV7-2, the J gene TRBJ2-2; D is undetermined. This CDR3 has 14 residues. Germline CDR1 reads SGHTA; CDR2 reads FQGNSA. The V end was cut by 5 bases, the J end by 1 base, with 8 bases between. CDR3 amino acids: CASSLEVNTGELFF. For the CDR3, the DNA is TGTGCCAGCAGCCTAGAGGTGAACACCGGGGAGCTGTTTTTT.

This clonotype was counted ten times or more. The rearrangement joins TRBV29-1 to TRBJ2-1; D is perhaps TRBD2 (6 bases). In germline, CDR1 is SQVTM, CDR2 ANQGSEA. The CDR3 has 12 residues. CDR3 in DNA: TGCACAGGCATGGAGGGTCAATTTGAGCAGTTCTTC. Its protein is CTGMEGQFEQFF.

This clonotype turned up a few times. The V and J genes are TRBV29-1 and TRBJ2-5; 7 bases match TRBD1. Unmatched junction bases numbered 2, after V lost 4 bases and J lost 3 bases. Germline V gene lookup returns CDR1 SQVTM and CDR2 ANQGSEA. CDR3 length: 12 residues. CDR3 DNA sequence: TGCAGCGTTGCAGGGGGAGAAGAGACCCAGTACTTC. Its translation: CSVAGGEETQYF.

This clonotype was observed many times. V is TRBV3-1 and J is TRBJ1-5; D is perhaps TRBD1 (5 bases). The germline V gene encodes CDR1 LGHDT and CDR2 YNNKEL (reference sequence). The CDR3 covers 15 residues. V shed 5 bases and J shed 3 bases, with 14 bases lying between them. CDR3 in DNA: TGTGCCAGCAGCTCTGGGCCGGGGCTCAATCAGCCCCAGCATTTT. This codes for CASSSGPGLNQPQHF.

CDR3 nucleotides: TGTGCCAGCAGCCAAGTAGGGGAATACTACGAGCAGTACTTC. Its translation: CASSQVGEYYEQYF. The chain recombines TRBV4-2 with TRBJ2-7, with TRBD1 as a possible D gene (5 bases). Trimming took off 1 base at V and 3 bases at J, with 10 bases between the two ends. Germline V gene sequence: CDR1 LGHNA, CDR2 YNFKEQ. This CDR3 spans 14 amino acids.

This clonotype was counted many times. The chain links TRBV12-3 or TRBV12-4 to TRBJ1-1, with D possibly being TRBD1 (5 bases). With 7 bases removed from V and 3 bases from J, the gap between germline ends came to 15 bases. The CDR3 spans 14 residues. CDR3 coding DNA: TGTGCCAGCACCCTTCAGGGTAGCGACACTGAAGCTTTCTTT. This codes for CASTLQGSDTEAFF.

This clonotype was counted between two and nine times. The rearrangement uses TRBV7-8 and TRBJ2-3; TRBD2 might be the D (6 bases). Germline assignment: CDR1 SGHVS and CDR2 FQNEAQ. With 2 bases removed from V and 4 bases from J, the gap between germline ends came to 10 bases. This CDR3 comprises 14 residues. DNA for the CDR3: TGTGCCAGCAGCTTAAGGCGGGGCCCAGATACGCAGTATTTT. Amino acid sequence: CASSLRRGPDTQYF.

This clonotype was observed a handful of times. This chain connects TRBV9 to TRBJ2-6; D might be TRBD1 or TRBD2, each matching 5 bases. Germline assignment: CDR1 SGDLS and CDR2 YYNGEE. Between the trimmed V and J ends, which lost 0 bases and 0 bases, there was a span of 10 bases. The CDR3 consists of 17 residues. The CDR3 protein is CASSVGSGASGANVLTF. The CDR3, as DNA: TGTGCCAGCAGCGTAGGATCCGGGGCCTCTGGGGCCAACGTCCTGACTTTC. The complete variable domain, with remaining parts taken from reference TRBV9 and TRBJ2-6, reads DSGVTQTPKHLITATGQRVTLRCSPRSGDLSVYWYQQSLDQGLQFLIQYYNGEERAKGNILERFSAQQFPDLHSELNLSSLELGDSALYFCASSVGSGASGANVLTFGAGSRLTVL.

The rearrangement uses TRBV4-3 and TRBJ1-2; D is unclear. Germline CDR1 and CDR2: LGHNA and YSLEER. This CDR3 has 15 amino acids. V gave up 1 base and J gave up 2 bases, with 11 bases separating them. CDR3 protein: CASSQVIQTNYGYTF. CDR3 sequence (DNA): TGCGCCAGCAGCCAAGTTATCCAGACCAACTATGGCTACACCTTC.

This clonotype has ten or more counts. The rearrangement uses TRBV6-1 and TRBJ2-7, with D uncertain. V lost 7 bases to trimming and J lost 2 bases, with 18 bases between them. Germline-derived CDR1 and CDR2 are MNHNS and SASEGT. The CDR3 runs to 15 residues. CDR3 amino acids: CASTTLKGGAYEQYF. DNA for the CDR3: TGTGCCAGCACCACACTAAAGGGTGGGGCCTACGAGCAGTACTTC.

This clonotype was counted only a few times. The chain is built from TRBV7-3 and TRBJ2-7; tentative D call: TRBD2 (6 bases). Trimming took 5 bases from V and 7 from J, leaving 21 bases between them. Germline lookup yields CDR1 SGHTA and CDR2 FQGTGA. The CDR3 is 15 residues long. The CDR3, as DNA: TGTGCCAGCAGCCCAAATGGAGGGGCGGATAGGGAGCAGTACTTC. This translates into CASSPNGGADREQYF.

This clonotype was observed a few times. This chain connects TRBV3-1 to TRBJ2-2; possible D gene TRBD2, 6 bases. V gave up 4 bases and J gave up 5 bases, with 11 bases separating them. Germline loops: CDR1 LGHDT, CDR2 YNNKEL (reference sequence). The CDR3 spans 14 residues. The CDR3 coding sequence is TGTGCCAGCAGCCGGGGGGAGACGACCGGGGAGCTGTTTTTT. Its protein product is CASSRGETTGELFF.